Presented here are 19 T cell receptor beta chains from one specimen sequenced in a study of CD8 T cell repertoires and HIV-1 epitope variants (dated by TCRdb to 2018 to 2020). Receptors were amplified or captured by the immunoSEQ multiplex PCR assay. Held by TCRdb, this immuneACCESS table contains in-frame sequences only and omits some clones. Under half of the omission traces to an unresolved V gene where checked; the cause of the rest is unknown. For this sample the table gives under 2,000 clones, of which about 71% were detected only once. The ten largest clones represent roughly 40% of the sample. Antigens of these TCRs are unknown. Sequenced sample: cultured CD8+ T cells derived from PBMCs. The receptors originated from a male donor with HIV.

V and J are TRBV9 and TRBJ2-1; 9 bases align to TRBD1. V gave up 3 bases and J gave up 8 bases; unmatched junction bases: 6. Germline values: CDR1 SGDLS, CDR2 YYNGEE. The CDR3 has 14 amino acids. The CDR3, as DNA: TGTGCCAGCAGCGACAGCACAGGGGGCGATGAGCAGTTCTTC. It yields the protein CASSDSTGGDEQFF. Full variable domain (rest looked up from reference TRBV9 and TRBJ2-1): DSGVTQTPKHLITATGQRVTLRCSPRSGDLSVYWYQQSLDQGLQFLIQYYNGEERAKGNILERFSAQQFPDLHSELNLSSLELGDSALYFCASSDSTGGDEQFFGPGTRLTVL.

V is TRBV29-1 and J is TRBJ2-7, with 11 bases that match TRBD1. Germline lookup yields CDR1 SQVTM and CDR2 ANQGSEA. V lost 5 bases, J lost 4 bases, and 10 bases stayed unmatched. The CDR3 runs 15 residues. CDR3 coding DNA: TGCAGCGTTCCCATCTCCGGGACAGGGGGTTACGAGCAGTACTTC. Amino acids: CSVPISGTGGYEQYF.

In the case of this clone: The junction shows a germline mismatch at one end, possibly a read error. The CDR3 coding sequence is TGTGCCAGCAGTCCCTTGACAGGGGGCGAAGCAGATGCGCAGTATTTT. This encodes CASSPLTGGEADAQYF. J is TRBJ2-3 and V is TRBV2, with 10 bases matching TRBD1. Germline V gene data show CDR1 as SNHLY and CDR2 as FYNNEI. The CDR3 extends over 16 amino acids.

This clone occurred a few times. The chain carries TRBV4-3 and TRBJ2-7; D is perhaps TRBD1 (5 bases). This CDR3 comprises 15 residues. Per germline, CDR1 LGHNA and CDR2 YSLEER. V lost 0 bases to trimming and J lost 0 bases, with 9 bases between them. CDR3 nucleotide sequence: TGCGCCAGCAGCCAAGACAGGGAAAGCTCCTACGAGCAGTACTTC. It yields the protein CASSQDRESSYEQYF.

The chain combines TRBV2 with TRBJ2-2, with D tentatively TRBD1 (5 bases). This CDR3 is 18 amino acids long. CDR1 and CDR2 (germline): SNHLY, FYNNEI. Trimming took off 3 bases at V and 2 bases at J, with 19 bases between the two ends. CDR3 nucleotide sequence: TGTGCCAGCAGTGATAGAAATGGCAGGGAAATTAACACCGGGGAGCTGTTTTTT. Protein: CASSDRNGREINTGELFF.

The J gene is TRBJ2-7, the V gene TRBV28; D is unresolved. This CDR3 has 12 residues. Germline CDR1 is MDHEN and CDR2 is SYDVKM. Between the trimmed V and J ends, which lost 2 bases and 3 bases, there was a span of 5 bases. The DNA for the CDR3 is TGTGCCAGCAGTTTAGTCGACTACGAGCAGTACTTC. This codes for CASSLVDYEQYF.

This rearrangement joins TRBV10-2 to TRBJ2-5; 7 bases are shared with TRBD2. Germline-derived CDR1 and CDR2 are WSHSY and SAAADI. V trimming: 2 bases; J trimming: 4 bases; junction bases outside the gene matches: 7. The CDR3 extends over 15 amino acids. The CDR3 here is CASSERLAVGETQYF. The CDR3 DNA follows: TGCGCCAGCAGTGAGCGTCTAGCGGTAGGAGAGACCCAGTACTTC.

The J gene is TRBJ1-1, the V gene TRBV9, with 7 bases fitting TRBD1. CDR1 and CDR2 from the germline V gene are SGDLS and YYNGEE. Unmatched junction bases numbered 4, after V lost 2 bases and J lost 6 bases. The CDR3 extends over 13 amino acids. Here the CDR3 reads CASSVGQVSEAFF. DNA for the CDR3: TGTGCCAGCAGCGTCGGACAGGTTTCTGAAGCTTTCTTT.

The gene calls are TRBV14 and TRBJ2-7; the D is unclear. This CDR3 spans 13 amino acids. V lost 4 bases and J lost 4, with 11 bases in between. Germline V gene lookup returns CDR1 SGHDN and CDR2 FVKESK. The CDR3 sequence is CASSLPNSYEQYF. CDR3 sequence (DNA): TGTGCCAGCAGCCTCCCTAACAGTTACGAGCAGTACTTC.

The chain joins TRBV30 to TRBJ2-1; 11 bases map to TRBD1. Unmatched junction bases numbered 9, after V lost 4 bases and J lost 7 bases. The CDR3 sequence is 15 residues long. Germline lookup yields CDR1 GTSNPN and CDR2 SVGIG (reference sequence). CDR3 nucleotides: TGTGCCTGGACTTTTGGACAGGGGGCCGGGAATGAGCAGTTCTTC. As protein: CAWTFGQGAGNEQFF.

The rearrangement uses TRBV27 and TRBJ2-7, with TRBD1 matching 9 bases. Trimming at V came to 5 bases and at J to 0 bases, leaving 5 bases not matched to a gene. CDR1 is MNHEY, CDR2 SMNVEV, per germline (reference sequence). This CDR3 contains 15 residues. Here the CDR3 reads CASSVGQGSSYEQYF. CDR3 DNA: TGTGCCAGCAGTGTGGGACAGGGAAGCTCCTACGAGCAGTACTTC.

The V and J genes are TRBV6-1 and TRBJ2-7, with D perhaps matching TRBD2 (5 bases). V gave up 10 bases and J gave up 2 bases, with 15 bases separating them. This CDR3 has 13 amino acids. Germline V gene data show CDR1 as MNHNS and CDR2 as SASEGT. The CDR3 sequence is CAIPSGNTYEQYF. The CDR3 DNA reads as TGTGCCATTCCCTCCGGGAACACCTACGAGCAGTACTTC.

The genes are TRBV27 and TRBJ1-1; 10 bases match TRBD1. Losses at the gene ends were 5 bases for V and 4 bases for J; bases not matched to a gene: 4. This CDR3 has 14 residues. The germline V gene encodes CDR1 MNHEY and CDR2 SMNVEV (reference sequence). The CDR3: CASSTRTGGTEAFF. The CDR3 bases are TGTGCCAGCAGTACAAGGACAGGGGGCACTGAAGCTTTCTTT.

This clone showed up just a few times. CDR3 loop: CASRPRLWTDPNYGYTF. In DNA, the CDR3 is TGTGCCAGCAGACCCAGACTCTGGACAGATCCTAACTATGGCTACACCTTC. The rearrangement uses TRBV2 and TRBJ1-2; weak D call: TRBD1 (6 bases). CDR1 is SNHLY and CDR2 is FYNNEI in the germline V gene. Deletions cut 6 bases from V and 0 bases from J, with 20 bases between. The CDR3 is 17 amino acids.

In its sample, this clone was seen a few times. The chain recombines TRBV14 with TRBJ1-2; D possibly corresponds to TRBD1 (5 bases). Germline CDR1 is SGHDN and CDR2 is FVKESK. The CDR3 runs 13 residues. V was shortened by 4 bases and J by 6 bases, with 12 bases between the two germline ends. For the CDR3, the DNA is TGTGCCAGCAGCCTTGCCGGGACCCATGGCTACACCTTC. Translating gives CASSLAGTHGYTF.

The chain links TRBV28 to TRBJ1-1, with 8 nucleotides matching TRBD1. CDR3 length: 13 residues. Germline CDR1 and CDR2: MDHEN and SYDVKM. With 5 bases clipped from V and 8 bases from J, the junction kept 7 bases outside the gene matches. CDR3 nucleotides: TGTGCCAGCAGTCCCATTGGGACAGGAGAAGCTTTCTTT. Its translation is CASSPIGTGEAFF.

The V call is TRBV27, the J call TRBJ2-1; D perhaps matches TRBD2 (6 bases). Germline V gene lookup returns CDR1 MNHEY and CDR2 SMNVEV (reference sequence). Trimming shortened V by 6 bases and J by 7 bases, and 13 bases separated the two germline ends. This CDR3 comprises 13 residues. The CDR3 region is CASSLLEGNEQFF. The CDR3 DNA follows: TGTGCCAGCAGCCTACTGGAGGGTAATGAGCAGTTCTTC.

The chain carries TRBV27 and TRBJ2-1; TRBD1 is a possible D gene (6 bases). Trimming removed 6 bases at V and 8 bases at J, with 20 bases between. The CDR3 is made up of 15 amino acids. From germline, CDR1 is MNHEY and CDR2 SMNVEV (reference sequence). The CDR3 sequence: CASSIQGQFIDEQFF. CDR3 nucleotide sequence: TGTGCCAGCAGCATACAGGGTCAGTTCATCGATGAGCAGTTCTTC.

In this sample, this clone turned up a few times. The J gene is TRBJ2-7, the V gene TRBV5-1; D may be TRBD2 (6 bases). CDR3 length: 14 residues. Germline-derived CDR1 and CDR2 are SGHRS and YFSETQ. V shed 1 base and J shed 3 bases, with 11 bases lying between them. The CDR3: CASSLYAGGYEQYF. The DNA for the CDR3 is TGCGCCAGCAGCTTGTATGCCGGGGGCTACGAGCAGTACTTC.